These 15 T cell receptor beta chains came from one sample sequenced in a study of T cell repertoires in cytomegalovirus infection. Their antigen targets remain unknown. One entry per CDR3 protein, called by TCRdb with MiXCR from the reads. The sample has roughly 990,000 distinct CDR3 sequences; less than 35% are singletons. Specimen: cultured CD8+ T cells from PBMCs, collected from culture after CMV antigen stimulation. The receptor source for this set is a human donor in good health (CMV status not recorded). Some clones in this sample may be carry-over from other donors' samples.

This clonotype was detected once. This CDR3 is CATSRVAGEVRVNEQFF. CDR3 sequence (DNA): TGTGCCACCAGCAGAGTAGCGGGGGAAGTCAGAGTTAATGAGCAGTTCTTC. The chain is built from TRBV15 and TRBJ2-1; 9 bases are a match to TRBD2. The CDR3 has 17 amino acids. The germline gives CDR1 LNHNV, CDR2 YYDKDF (reference sequence). V lost 1 base, J lost 7 bases, and 11 bases stayed unmatched.

This clonotype was detected many times. The chain has TRBV7-2 and TRBJ2-5, with TRBD1 matching over 7 bases. The CDR3 runs 13 residues. J was trimmed by 5 bases and V by 3 bases; bases with no gene match: 3. Looked up from germline, CDR1 is SGHTA and CDR2 is FQGNSA. The CDR3 sequence is CASSFKGGETQYF. The CDR3 DNA follows: TGTGCCAGCAGCTTCAAAGGGGGCGAGACCCAGTACTTC.

The table lists this clonotype with a few counts. The chain is built from TRBV2 and TRBJ2-5; D might be TRBD1 (5 bases). Germline CDR1 reads SNHLY; CDR2 reads FYNNEI. The CDR3 length is 15 residues. V lost 0 bases, J lost 5 bases, and 13 bases lay in between. This chain's CDR3 is CASSEAQGIRETQYF. CDR3 coding DNA: TGTGCCAGCAGTGAAGCTCAGGGAATCCGGGAGACCCAGTACTTC.

Only a few counts were recorded for this clonotype. The J gene is TRBJ1-1, the V gene TRBV4-1; D is ambiguous. This CDR3 region has 14 residues. Germline V gene lookup returns CDR1 MGHRA and CDR2 YSYEKL. Trimming cost V 4 bases and J 4 bases, with 13 bases left between them. DNA for the CDR3: TGCGCCAGCAGCCCCCGGGCCCAAACCACTGAAGCTTTCTTT. Residues: CASSPRAQTTEAFF.

This clonotype appeared many times. The rearrangement links TRBV7-2 to TRBJ2-5; no firm D call. The CDR3 length is 15 residues. Germline CDR1 reads SGHTA; CDR2 reads FQGNSA. Trimming removed 5 bases at V and 9 bases at J, with 22 bases between. This CDR3 is CASSVLDGPKRAQYF. The CDR3 coding sequence is TGTGCCAGCAGCGTCCTAGACGGGCCCAAGAGAGCCCAGTACTTC.

This clonotype came up many times. V and J are TRBV7-2 and TRBJ1-4, with D possibly TRBD1 on 5 matching bases. V was trimmed by 5 bases and J by 4 bases, leaving 17 bases between them. This CDR3 contains 16 residues. Germline-derived CDR1 and CDR2 are SGHTA and FQGNSA. CDR3 loop: CASSRLDSSYNEKLFF. The CDR3 DNA reads as TGTGCCAGCAGCCGCCTAGACAGCAGTTATAATGAAAAACTGTTTTTT.

This clonotype was picked up many times. This rearrangement joins TRBV12-3 or TRBV12-4 to TRBJ2-1; tentative D call: TRBD2 (7 bases). V lost 3 bases and J lost 0, with 18 bases in between. The CDR3 has 18 amino acids. The CDR3 nucleotides read TGTGCCAGCAGTTTCTGGGACGGGGGGCCTAGCTCCTACAATGAGCAGTTCTTC. Amino acids: CASSFWDGGPSSYNEQFF.

The chain has TRBV19 and TRBJ1-1; D not certain. The CDR3 contains 15 residues. Germline CDR1 reads LNHDA; CDR2 reads SQIVND (reference sequence). V was trimmed by 1 base and J by 4 bases, leaving 13 bases between them. The CDR3 DNA reads as TGTGCCAGTAGTATAGTGTACCGTAGCGGCACTGAAGCTTTCTTT. Its translation is CASSIVYRSGTEAFF.

J is TRBJ2-5 and V is TRBV5-4; D is perhaps TRBD1 or TRBD2 (6 bases each). Germline-derived CDR1 and CDR2 are SGHNT and YYREEE (reference sequence). The CDR3 runs 16 residues. V lost 2 bases and J 2 bases, leaving 16 bases between the germline ends. For the CDR3, the DNA is TGTGCCAGCAGCTTACCAGAACGGGGGCCTCAAGAGACCCAGTACTTC. This codes for CASSLPERGPQETQYF.

V and J are TRBV6-2 or TRBV6-3 and TRBJ1-1; 7 bases are shared with TRBD1. Looked up from germline, CDR1 is MNHEY and CDR2 is SVGEGT. This CDR3 comprises 15 residues. The junction had 5 bases not matched to a gene; V was cut back by 4 bases and J by 0 bases. The CDR3 DNA reads as TGTGCCAGCAGTTCCACAGGGGTTATGAACACTGAAGCTTTCTTT. Translated: CASSSTGVMNTEAFF.

This clonotype was counted only a few times. This chain uses TRBV7-9 with TRBJ2-7, with 15 positions matching TRBD2. V lost 4 bases and J lost 4; bases outside the gene matches: 2. Germline CDR1 is SEHNR and CDR2 is FQNEAQ (reference sequence). This CDR3 is built from 15 residues. Here the CDR3 DNA reads TGTGCCAGCAGCTCTGGGACTAGCGGGGGGTACGAGCAGTACGTC. Its protein is CASSSGTSGGYEQYV.

The chain links TRBV27 to TRBJ1-2; D perhaps matches TRBD1 (6 bases). This CDR3 is built from 15 residues. Germline loops: CDR1 MNHEY, CDR2 SMNVEV (reference sequence). The germline V and J ends were trimmed by 5 bases and 2 bases, with 15 bases remaining between them. This chain's CDR3 is CASSGGTRENYGYTF. DNA for the CDR3: TGTGCCAGCAGTGGGGGGACACGGGAGAACTATGGCTACACCTTC.

Turning to this clonotype: This may stem from a read error, because a much larger clone lies one nucleotide away. The chain links TRBV7-9 to TRBJ2-1, with D maybe TRBD2 (6 bases). This CDR3 comprises 12 residues. The germline V gene encodes CDR1 SEHNR and CDR2 FQNEAQ (reference sequence). The V end was cut by 6 bases, the J end by 6 bases, with 9 bases between. The CDR3 DNA reads as TGTGCCAGCAGATTCGGGGGCAATGAGCAGTTCTTC. Its protein is CASRFGGNEQFF.

CDR3 nucleotide sequence: TGTGCCAGCAGTGAATACGAGGCAGGGGGCCCCTACGAGCAGTACTTC. Translation: CASSEYEAGGPYEQYF. The chain carries TRBV6-1 and TRBJ2-7; 8 nucleotides match TRBD1. After removal of 2 bases from V and 2 bases from J, the junction contained 8 bases not matched to a gene. CDR3 size: 16 residues. Germline V gene lookup returns CDR1 MNHNS and CDR2 SASEGT.

Details on this clonotype: One end of the junction fails to match germline, which may point to a read error. This chain links TRBV5-3 with TRBJ2-1; 11 nucleotides agree with TRBD2. TRBV5-3 is an ORF, with its function uncertain. The CDR3 extends over 17 amino acids. The CDR3 reads CASSLDLAGGLYNEQFF. Here the CDR3 DNA reads TGTGCCAGCAGCTTGGATCTAGCGGGGGGACTCTACAATGAGCAGTTCTTC.